This T cell receptor (beta chain) is drawn from a study of control samples from healthy donors and cancer patients. CDR1 is SGHNT and CDR2 is YENEEA in the germline V gene. The CDR3 runs to 13 residues. Trimming pared 8 bases from V and 4 bases from J, leaving 11 bases between. TCRdb's copy holds only in-frame clones and misses some; the assay was immunoSEQ multiplex PCR. Among roughly 170,000 clones listed, just under 95% were seen once. The genes are TRBV11-3 and TRBJ2-2; maybe TRBD2 (6 bases). This TCR came from a man between 18 and 29 years old in good health. Sequencing was performed on blood. Written as DNA, the CDR3 is TGTGCCAGCGGAGGGCCGAGCACCGGGGAGCTGTTTTTT. It translates to CASGGPSTGELFF.